This TCR beta chain stems from a study of cytomegalovirus exposure and HLA in healthy donors. General study points: It was reported in a later analysis that an Asian-associated ancestry cluster showed fewer N-insertions than the roughly 620-donor mean. Earlier results showed most TCR beta V segments being productive about 87% or about 30% of the time.

Turning to this clone: The antigen is undetermined.

The PCR employed 60 Vbeta primers together with 13 Jbeta primers. The data were produced by immunoSEQ multiplex PCR, yet TCRdb's version contains in-frame clones alone and is incomplete. Of fewer than 120,000 clones in the sample, more than 65% were seen once. V was pared by 5 bases and J by 7 bases, with 11 bases of the junction left unmatched. Germline assignment: CDR1 SGHVS and CDR2 FQNEAQ. The CDR3 is 14 residues long. The chain uses TRBV7-8 and TRBJ2-7; 7 bases are a match to TRBD2. The clonotype was recovered from a young man in good health and CMV-seropositive. Material: PBMCs. In DNA, the CDR3 is TGTGCCAGCAGCCCTCGACTAGCTCGAAGGGAGCAGTACTTC. This encodes CASSPRLARREQYF.